The 25 T cell receptor beta chains below all came from one sample that was sequenced in a study of breast tumors, draining lymph nodes, adjacent tissues. TCRdb processed the multiplex PCR reads anew with MiXCR; each CDR3 protein has one entry. The sample lists tens of thousands of distinct CDR3 sequences, 60% to 75% occurring once. Sequenced: tumor-adjacent breast tissue. The source is a female donor with breast cancer. Some clones in this sample may be carry-over from other donors' samples.

The V call is TRBV27, the J call TRBJ2-1; D remains unclear. The CDR3 contains 12 residues. Germline V gives CDR1 MNHEY, CDR2 SMNVEV (reference sequence). V was shortened by 6 bases and J by 9 bases, with 12 bases between the two germline ends. DNA of the CDR3: TGTGCCAGCAGCTCCACCTTGGGTGAGCAGTTCTTC. Its translation: CASSSTLGEQFF.

At least ten counts were recorded for this clonotype. The chain joins TRBV9 to TRBJ2-1, with D perhaps TRBD2 (5 bases). V dropped 0 bases and J dropped 0 bases, with 10 bases sitting between them. This CDR3 is built from 16 residues. Germline loops: CDR1 SGDLS, CDR2 YYNGEE. The CDR3 loop reads CASSVAGRGSYNEQFF. CDR3 nucleotides: TGTGCCAGCAGCGTAGCCGGTCGGGGCTCCTACAATGAGCAGTTCTTC.

The chain is built from TRBV7-8 and TRBJ2-7; TRBD1 matches 10 bases. CDR1 is SGHVS, CDR2 FQNEAQ, per germline. The CDR3 loop spans 14 amino acids. With 5 bases clipped from V and 3 bases from J, the junction kept 4 bases outside the gene matches. The CDR3 region has the DNA TGTGCCAGCAGCACCGGGACAGGGGTCTACGAGCAGTACTTC. Amino acids: CASSTGTGVYEQYF.

This clonotype has only a few counts. V and J are TRBV5-4 and TRBJ1-5; TRBD1 is a possible D gene (5 bases). This CDR3 has 16 amino acids. Trimming removed 4 bases at V and 7 bases at J, with 21 bases between. The germline V gene has CDR1 SGHNT and CDR2 YYREEE (reference sequence). The DNA of the CDR3 is TGTGCCAGCAGCCAAGATGAGGCTAGGGGAGGCCAGCCCCAGCATTTT. Protein: CASSQDEARGGQPQHF.

This sequence joins TRBV12-3 or TRBV12-4 and TRBJ2-3, with D uncertain. The CDR3 runs to 12 residues. Trimming removed 3 bases at V and 6 bases at J, with 7 bases between. DNA of the CDR3: TGTGCCAGCAGTTTGGCGTTGGATACGCAGTATTTT. It specifies CASSLALDTQYF.

This chain uses TRBV7-9 with TRBJ1-1; D is undetermined. CDR1 and CDR2 from the germline V gene are SEHNR and FQNEAQ (reference sequence). V lost 4 bases and J lost 0, with 9 bases in between. CDR3 length equals 14 residues. The CDR3 here is CASSSLSVNTEAFF. In DNA form, the CDR3 reads TGTGCCAGCAGCTCTCTATCGGTGAACACTGAAGCTTTCTTT.

The chain uses TRBV5-1 and TRBJ1-6, with 10 bases that match TRBD1. Germline CDR1 reads SGHRS; CDR2 reads YFSETQ. This CDR3 region has 15 residues. The V and J ends lost 4 bases and 7 bases, in that order; junction bases with no gene match: 5. CDR3 sequence: CASSLAGQGNSPLHF. For the CDR3, the DNA is TGCGCCAGCAGCCTGGCGGGACAGGGGAATTCACCCCTCCACTTT.

This clonotype was seen just once. This chain links TRBV15 with TRBJ2-7, with D perhaps being TRBD1 or TRBD2 (5 bases each). Trimming pared 0 bases from V and 5 bases from J, leaving 20 bases between. CDR3 length: 17 residues. CDR1 is LNHNV and CDR2 is YYDKDF in the germline V gene (reference sequence). For the CDR3, the DNA is TGTGCCACCAGCAGAGAGGGACCCGGGAATTTTGATAACGAGCAGTACTTC. Amino acid sequence: CATSREGPGNFDNEQYF.

This chain joins TRBV7-9 and TRBJ2-2, with D perhaps matching TRBD1 (5 bases). The V gene lost 1 base and the J gene lost 3 bases, with 12 bases spanning the gap. Germline V CDR1 and CDR2: SEHNR, FQNEAQ (reference sequence). The CDR3 totals 16 residues. The CDR3 DNA is TGTGCCAGCAGCTTAGAGGGGTTCGAGTACACCGGGGAGCTGTTTTTT. It encodes CASSLEGFEYTGELFF. Supplemented by reference TRBV7-9 and TRBJ2-2, the full variable domain reads DTGVSQNPRHKITKRGQNVTFRCDPISEHNRLYWYRQTLGQGPEFLTYFQNEAQLEKSRLLSDRFSAERPKGSFSTLEIQRTEQGDSAMYLCASSLEGFEYTGELFFGEGSRLTVL.

The gene calls are TRBV12-3 or TRBV12-4 and TRBJ2-7; 7 nucleotides match TRBD1. J was trimmed by 5 bases and V by 5 bases; bases with no gene match: 12. The CDR3 is 15 residues long. CDR3 sequence: CASSQITQGRNEQYF. CDR3 coding DNA: TGTGCCAGCAGTCAAATAACACAGGGGCGGAACGAGCAGTACTTC.

The V call is TRBV10-3, the J call TRBJ2-1; weak D call: TRBD2 (5 bases). Germline V gives CDR1 ENHRY, CDR2 SYGVKD. Trimming removed 0 bases from V and 5 bases from J, with 11 bases in between. There are 15 residues in the CDR3. Here the CDR3 reads CAISESRAYHNEQFF. CDR3 DNA: TGTGCCATCAGTGAGTCGAGGGCCTACCACAATGAGCAGTTCTTC.

This clonotype was recorded many times. The chain employs TRBV11-3 and TRBJ2-3; 7 nucleotides match TRBD1. Germline trimming cut 5 bases from V and 0 bases from J; bases unmatched to any gene: 8. Germline CDR1 and CDR2: SGHNT and YENEEA. The CDR3 covers 16 residues. The CDR3 coding sequence is TGTGCCAGCAGCGAACACAGGGGTCGTAGCACAGATACGCAGTATTTT. Protein sequence: CASSEHRGRSTDTQYF.

This rearrangement joins TRBV5-5 to TRBJ1-4; no clear D gene. This CDR3 has 14 residues. Germline-derived CDR1 and CDR2 are SGHKS and YYEKEE (reference sequence). The ends were cut back, 2 bases at V and 7 bases at J, with 12 bases in the middle. The CDR3 DNA is TGTGCCAGCAGCTTAGCGGGGTTGGGTGAAAAACTGTTTTTT. Translating it yields CASSLAGLGEKLFF.

This clonotype has at least ten counts. This chain uses TRBV10-3 with TRBJ2-1; 9 bases agree with TRBD1. Germline CDR1 ENHRY, CDR2 SYGVKD. V trimming: 0 bases; J trimming: 1 base; junction bases outside the gene matches: 10. The CDR3 runs to 19 residues. The CDR3 nucleotides are TGTGCCATCAGTGAGTCGGGGTTATCTGGGACAGGGTCCTACAATGAGCAGTTCTTC. Translated, it gives CAISESGLSGTGSYNEQFF.

Within the sample, this clonotype is large (0.1 to 1%). The CDR3, as DNA: TGTGCCAGCAGCGTGAACACCGGGGAGCTGTTTTTT. It yields the protein CASSVNTGELFF. The chain is built from TRBV9 and TRBJ2-2; D is undetermined. Germline lookup yields CDR1 SGDLS and CDR2 YYNGEE. This CDR3 is built from 12 residues. V was clipped by 2 bases and J by 1 base, with 0 bases between them.

The chain recombines TRBV12-3 or TRBV12-4 with TRBJ1-5, with TRBD1 matching 8 bases. The CDR3 length is 14 residues. Losses at the gene ends were 3 bases for V and 5 bases for J; bases not matched to a gene: 3. For the CDR3, the DNA is TGTGCCAGCAGTTTTGGACAGGGTCATCAGCCCCAGCATTTT. It translates to CASSFGQGHQPQHF.

This chain links TRBV20-1 with TRBJ2-7, with 10 bases aligning to TRBD2. The V gene's germline CDR1 is DFQATT and CDR2 SNEGSKA (reference sequence). The V segment lost 5 bases and the J segment 2 bases; nucleotides outside the gene matches: 3. CDR3 size: 13 residues. CDR3 sequence reads: CSASSGRAYEQYF. In DNA form, the CDR3 reads TGCAGTGCTTCAAGCGGGAGGGCCTACGAGCAGTACTTC.

This clonotype is labeled as medium-sized. This chain uses TRBV6-1 with TRBJ2-1; 12 nucleotides align to TRBD2. The CDR3 extends over 14 amino acids. In germline, CDR1 is MNHNS, CDR2 SASEGT. The V segment lost 8 bases and the J segment 4 bases; nucleotides outside the gene matches: 3. The CDR3 DNA reads TGTGCCAGCCGCGGGACTAGCGGGTACAATGAGCAGTTCTTC. This translates into CASRGTSGYNEQFF.

This chain connects TRBV6-5 to TRBJ1-4, with no clear D. Trimming removed 5 bases from V and 0 bases from J, with 7 bases in between. The germline CDR1 and CDR2 sequences are MNHEY and SVGAGI. The CDR3 is 14 amino acids. The CDR3 is CASSEGPTNEKLFF. The CDR3 DNA reads as TGTGCCAGCAGTGAAGGGCCAACTAATGAAAAACTGTTTTTT.

By share of the sample, this clonotype is large. This chain links TRBV4-1 with TRBJ2-5; D might be TRBD2 (6 bases). V shed 0 bases and J shed 6 bases, with 11 bases lying between them. The germline CDR1 and CDR2 sequences are MGHRA and YSYEKL. CDR3 size: 14 residues. The CDR3 reads CASSQEDYIKTQYF. The CDR3 DNA follows: TGCGCCAGCAGCCAAGAGGACTACATAAAGACCCAGTACTTC.

The chain has TRBV20-1 and TRBJ2-2; D perhaps matches TRBD2 (5 bases). The V end lost 0 bases, the J end lost 7 bases, and 15 bases lay between the germline ends. The CDR3 sequence is 15 residues long. From germline, CDR1 is DFQATT and CDR2 SNEGSKA (reference sequence). The CDR3 is CSARDLGSWSGELFF. In nucleotides, the CDR3 is TGCAGTGCTAGAGATCTAGGGAGTTGGAGCGGGGAGCTGTTTTTT.

The chain is built from TRBV15 and TRBJ2-5; TRBD2 matches 14 bases. Trimming at V came to 2 bases and at J to 4 bases, leaving 6 bases not matched to a gene. The length of the CDR3 is 17 residues. Germline V gene lookup returns CDR1 LNHNV and CDR2 YYDKDF (reference sequence). The CDR3 nucleotides are TGTGCCACCAGCAGACCCTCGGGACTAGCGGGAGCAGAGACCCAGTACTTC. Its translation is CATSRPSGLAGAETQYF.

The chain uses TRBV6-5 and TRBJ2-7; 10 bases fit TRBD1. The CDR3 has 14 amino acids. V lost 4 bases, J lost 6 bases, and 6 bases stayed unmatched. CDR1 MNHEY and CDR2 SVGAGI come from the germline V gene. The CDR3 DNA sequence: TGTGCCAGCAGTTCGGGGACAGGGGTCGGCGAGCAGTACTTC. Protein sequence: CASSSGTGVGEQYF.

This clonotype was detected a few times. The junction differs from germline at one of its ends, possibly a read error. V is TRBV6-5 and J is TRBJ2-7; no clear D. CDR1 MNHEY and CDR2 SVGAGI come from the germline V gene. CDR3 size: 12 residues. The CDR3 spells CASMTPTYEQYF. The DNA for the CDR3 is TGTGCTAGCATGACTCCGACCTACGAGCAGTACTTC.

J is TRBJ2-5 and V is TRBV7-6; tentative D call: TRBD1 (6 bases). V gave up 2 bases and J gave up 9 bases, with 37 bases separating them. This CDR3 comprises 21 residues. Germline loops: CDR1 SGHVS, CDR2 FNYEAQ. The CDR3 here is CASSLFPPQQQGVLPQEAQYF. The CDR3 nucleotides are TGTGCCAGCAGCTTATTCCCCCCCCAACAACAGGGTGTATTACCCCAGGAGGCCCAGTACTTC.